One and the same sample provided the 25 T cell receptor beta chains below, sequenced in a study of blood T cells in healthy people across ages. Then a second PCR, running roughly 7 to 11 cycles, was carried out with a sample-barcoded 5' primer and a J-beta primer mix. MiXCR was run by TCRdb on the 5' RACE reads, yielding one entry per CDR3 protein. The sample shows about 1.4 million distinct CDR3 sequences, around 55% of them seen only once. The source material was blood. The receptors derive from a man aged 18 to 30 in good health.

The chain joins TRBV4-2 to TRBJ1-2; no firm D call. The CDR3 extends over 17 amino acids. Trimming left V 0 bases short and J 3 bases short, with 17 bases between. The germline V gene has CDR1 LGHNA and CDR2 YNFKEQ. CDR3 DNA sequence: TGTGCCAGCAGCCAAGAATTAGTCCAGGTAACTGACTATGGCTACACCTTC. Translated: CASSQELVQVTDYGYTF.

The rearrangement joins TRBV20-1 to TRBJ2-7; 9 nucleotides agree with TRBD2. The V segment lost 6 bases and the J segment 0 bases; nucleotides outside the gene matches: 9. Germline V gene data show CDR1 as DFQATT and CDR2 as SNEGSKA (reference sequence). The CDR3 sequence is 15 residues long. The CDR3 spells CSAPSSGTGSYEQYF. The CDR3 nucleotides read TGCAGTGCCCCATCTAGCGGGACGGGCTCCTACGAGCAGTACTTC.

V usage is TRBV7-8 and J usage is TRBJ2-7; TRBD2 might be the D (5 bases). This CDR3 has 13 amino acids. Germline CDR1 reads SGHVS; CDR2 reads FQNEAQ. The germline V and J ends were trimmed by 5 bases and 7 bases, with 15 bases remaining between them. Here the CDR3 reads CASSVSRSGEQYF. The CDR3 DNA follows: TGTGCCAGCAGCGTATCTCGGTCGGGGGAGCAGTACTTC.

The sample holds a few counts of this clonotype. The chain is built from TRBV7-2 and TRBJ2-3, with D unresolved. This CDR3 is 14 amino acids long. Germline V gene data show CDR1 as SGHTA and CDR2 as FQGNSA. V lost 1 base and J 6 bases, leaving 11 bases between the germline ends. The CDR3 nucleotides read TGTGCCAGCAGCTTAGGTAGCCTCTGGGATACGCAGTATTTT. It encodes CASSLGSLWDTQYF. The entire variable domain, with the rest obtained from reference TRBV7-2 and TRBJ2-3, is as follows: GAGVSQSPSNKVTEKGKDVELRCDPISGHTALYWYRQSLGQGLEFLIYFQGNSAPDKSGLPSDRFSAERTGGSVSTLTIQRTQQEDSAVYLCASSLGSLWDTQYFGPGTRLTVL.

This chain connects TRBV27 to TRBJ2-1, with 9 bases identical to TRBD2. The CDR3 has 17 residues. Germline V gives CDR1 MNHEY, CDR2 SMNVEV (reference sequence). Trimming cost V 7 bases and J 2 bases; bases outside gene matches: 12. The CDR3 here is CASTPLPLAGTYNEQFF. DNA of the CDR3: TGTGCCAGCACCCCCTTGCCCCTAGCGGGAACCTACAATGAGCAGTTCTTC.

This clonotype came up a few times. The chain is built from TRBV28 and TRBJ1-2, with D tentatively TRBD1 (6 bases). The germline CDR1 and CDR2 sequences are MDHEN and SYDVKM. V was trimmed by 4 bases and J by 2 bases, leaving 11 bases between them. This CDR3 is 14 amino acids long. CDR3 DNA: TGTGCCAGCAGTTGGACAGAGACGAACTATGGCTACACCTTC. It is translated as CASSWTETNYGYTF.

The chain links TRBV4-1 to TRBJ1-1, with unresolved D. Germline CDR1 and CDR2: MGHRA and YSYEKL. The CDR3 spans 14 residues. Trimming shortened V by 1 base and J by 1 base, and 7 bases separated the two germline ends. The CDR3 reads CASSQVAANTEAFF. CDR3 DNA: TGCGCCAGCAGCCAAGTAGCAGCGAACACTGAAGCTTTCTTT.

The chain joins TRBV7-9 to TRBJ1-2; no firm D call. This CDR3 has 16 amino acids. V lost 1 base and J 4 bases, leaving 16 bases between the germline ends. Germline lookup yields CDR1 SEHNR and CDR2 FQNEAQ (reference sequence). The CDR3 loop reads CASSLGGGVVVYGYTF. Here the CDR3 DNA reads TGTGCCAGCAGCTTAGGCGGTGGGGTAGTGGTCTATGGCTACACCTTC. Based on the CDR3 plus reference TRBV7-9 and TRBJ1-2, the full variable domain is DTGVSQNPRHKITKRGQNVTFRCDPISEHNRLYWYRQTLGQGPEFLTYFQNEAQLEKSRLLSDRFSAERPKGSFSTLEIQRTEQGDSAMYLCASSLGGGVVVYGYTFGSGTRLTVV.

This chain uses TRBV10-3 with TRBJ1-4; D ambiguous. CDR1 and CDR2 (germline): ENHRY, SYGVKD. The CDR3 spans 12 residues. The V end lost 0 bases, the J end lost 7 bases, and 3 bases lay between the germline ends. In DNA, the CDR3 is TGTGCCATCAGTGAGTCTAGTGAAAAACTGTTTTTT. It is translated as CAISESSEKLFF.

The V call is TRBV25-1, the J call TRBJ2-7, with unresolved D. The J call may be in error: the DNA end matches TRBJ2-5 better. Germline CDR1 MGHDK, CDR2 SYGVNS. The CDR3 consists of 16 residues. In DNA, the CDR3 is TGTGCCAGCAGTCCTCGACACCTTACTCCTTCGGAGACCCAGTACTTC. Translating gives CASSPRHLTPSETQYF.

This sequence joins TRBV7-2 and TRBJ1-1; D not resolved. CDR3 length: 14 residues. CDR1 is SGHTA, CDR2 FQGNSA, per germline. V dropped 2 bases and J dropped 0 bases, with 7 bases sitting between them. CDR3 in amino acids: CASSLSHMNTEAFF. The CDR3 region has the DNA TGTGCCAGCAGCTTAAGCCATATGAACACTGAAGCTTTCTTT.

J is TRBJ1-1 and V is TRBV4-1; D uncertain. The CDR3 length is 14 residues. The germline CDR1 and CDR2 sequences are MGHRA and YSYEKL. V was cut by 4 bases and J by 1 base, with 10 bases left in between. CDR3 residues: CASSPKQQNTEAFF. Written as DNA, the CDR3 is TGCGCCAGCAGCCCCAAACAACAGAACACTGAAGCTTTCTTT.

The DNA of the CDR3 is TGCAGCGTTGGAGGAGACGGGATCTCCTACGAGCAGTACTTC. Translated, it gives CSVGGDGISYEQYF. The genes are TRBV29-1 and TRBJ2-7, with D perhaps matching TRBD2 (5 bases). Trimming removed 4 bases at V and 0 bases at J, with 13 bases between. CDR3 length: 14 amino acids. Germline CDR1 SQVTM, CDR2 ANQGSEA.

This chain connects TRBV6-1 to TRBJ2-2; D is possibly TRBD1 (5 bases). Germline lookup yields CDR1 MNHNS and CDR2 SASEGT. This CDR3 contains 16 residues. V was cut by 3 bases and J by 7 bases, with 18 bases left in between. The CDR3 is CASSDPRQQGGGELFF. DNA for the CDR3: TGTGCCAGCAGTGACCCAAGACAGCAGGGTGGCGGGGAGCTGTTTTTT.

This clonotype was recorded a few times. The rearrangement uses TRBV7-9 and TRBJ2-3, with a tentative D call TRBD2 (6 bases). CDR1 is SEHNR and CDR2 is FQNEAQ in the germline V gene (reference sequence). V was pared by 0 bases and J by 0 bases, with 10 bases between. The CDR3 runs to 16 residues. DNA of the CDR3: TGTGCCAGCAGCTTAGCGCGTGGGGGGAGCACAGATACGCAGTATTTT. It yields the protein CASSLARGGSTDTQYF.

This rearrangement joins TRBV6-2 or TRBV6-3 to TRBJ2-7, with a possible D match to TRBD2 (5 bases). There are 13 residues in the CDR3. From germline, CDR1 is MNHEY and CDR2 SVGEGT. The V and J ends lost 6 bases and 3 bases respectively, with 12 bases between them. This CDR3 reads CASRTPGIYEQYF. As DNA, the CDR3 is TGTGCCAGCAGAACTCCGGGAATCTACGAGCAGTACTTC.

V and J are TRBV29-1 and TRBJ2-2, with a possible D match to TRBD1 (5 bases). Trimming removed 4 bases at V and 4 bases at J, with 7 bases between. The germline CDR1 and CDR2 sequences are SQVTM and ANQGSEA. The CDR3 totals 12 residues. The CDR3 sequence is CSVGDSTGELFF. The CDR3 DNA reads TGCAGCGTTGGAGACAGCACCGGGGAGCTGTTTTTT.

This chain joins TRBV7-6 and TRBJ1-5, with D hard to call. V was clipped by 1 base and J by 7 bases, with 8 bases between them. The CDR3 has 13 residues. Germline V gene lookup returns CDR1 SGHVS and CDR2 FNYEAQ. In DNA, the CDR3 is TGTGCCAGCAGCTTAGGCCCAGCCCAGCCCCAGCATTTT. Residues: CASSLGPAQPQHF.

J is TRBJ2-3 and V is TRBV9, with 10 bases matching TRBD2. Germline V gene lookup returns CDR1 SGDLS and CDR2 YYNGEE. The J segment lost 2 bases and the V segment lost 4 bases, leaving 7 bases of the junction unmatched. This CDR3 comprises 16 residues. The CDR3 is CASSRGTSVATDTQYF. In nucleotides, the CDR3 is TGTGCCAGCAGCCGAGGGACTAGCGTGGCCACAGATACGCAGTATTTT.

The rearrangement links TRBV6-5 to TRBJ2-2, with D tentatively TRBD2 (5 bases). Germline V gives CDR1 MNHEY, CDR2 SVGAGI. The V and J ends lost 0 bases and 12 bases respectively, with 11 bases between them. CDR3 size: 13 residues. The CDR3 bases are TGTGCCAGCAGTTACTCGAGGTCGGGGAAGCTGTTTTTT. Its protein product is CASSYSRSGKLFF.

The chain carries TRBV21-1 and TRBJ1-5; no check of the table's D call, TRBD1, against the DNA was made. TRBV21-1 is recorded as a pseudogene. The CDR3 loop spans 19 amino acids. In DNA form, the CDR3 reads TGTGCCAGAGTCCACCCCGCGTGTGTCCCAGGGGGCTTTAATCAGCCCCAGCATTTT. Protein sequence: CARVHPACVPGGFNQPQHF.

This clonotype was observed a handful of times. The chain employs TRBV7-2 and TRBJ2-1; D remains unclear. V lost 5 bases and J 7 bases, leaving 21 bases between the germline ends. CDR1 and CDR2 (germline): SGHTA, FQGNSA. This CDR3 has 16 amino acids. The CDR3 spells CASSVETPSLGNEQFF. The DNA for the CDR3 is TGTGCCAGCAGCGTCGAAACGCCCTCTCTGGGAAATGAGCAGTTCTTC.

The rearrangement uses TRBV5-6 and TRBJ2-5; D is unresolved. Per the germline V gene, CDR1 is SGHDT and CDR2 is YYEEEE. V was trimmed by 4 bases and J by 1 base, leaving 11 bases between them. The CDR3 spans 14 residues. CDR3 in amino acids: CASSPWLRQETQYF. The DNA of the CDR3 is TGTGCCAGCAGCCCCTGGCTTCGCCAAGAGACCCAGTACTTC.

In this sample, this clonotype turned up once. The chain is built from TRBV12-3 or TRBV12-4 and TRBJ1-6; a weak D match, TRBD1 (6 bases). Trimming pared 4 bases from V and 7 bases from J, leaving 14 bases between. The CDR3 length is 15 residues. CDR3 nucleotides: TGTGCCAGCAGTTCCCCGGGACATAGAAATTCACCCCTCCACTTT. It is translated as CASSSPGHRNSPLHF.

The chain carries TRBV25-1 and TRBJ1-2; the D gene is possibly TRBD1 (6 bases). Germline CDR1 and CDR2: MGHDK and SYGVNS. V lost 2 bases, J lost 3 bases, and 16 bases lay in between. The length of the CDR3 is 16 residues. The DNA of the CDR3 is TGTGCCAGCAGTGAAACAACCTGGGACACCCACTATGGCTACACCTTC. Translation gives CASSETTWDTHYGYTF.